This TCR beta chain comes out of a study of human T cells and chemical hapten exposure (dated by TCRdb to the early 2020s). Study-wide context: For sensitization, 2% DPC in acetone was applied to a 2 cm by 2 cm area of upper inner arm skin. Weekly therapeutic DPC doses were additionally applied to the scalp of patients throughout the approximately 24-week study period. Patch tests used Finn chambers with 0.01% DPC on the upper back, scored after 6 days by International Contact Dermatitis Research Group standards. The mostly female patient cohort included alopecia areata with under or over 50% scalp involvement, alopecia totalis and alopecia universalis. Libraries were combined into a pool for sequencing, and differences in TCR yield between samples came mainly from small differences in library volumes within the pool. Peripheral blood TCR repertoire changes were tracked in vivo in alopecia patients during primary and secondary sensitization to the hapten diphenylcyclopropenone (DPC). Patient blood was sampled pre-sensitization (week 0) and at 2, 6 and about 24 weeks after DPC sensitization. For TCR sequencing, blood came from approximately 29 alopecia patients at anywhere from one to four time points (pre-sensitization, 2, 6 and 24 weeks). What the work shows at the level of the full study, not this receptor alone: Expanded TCRs formed significantly more large CDR3 similarity clusters than pre-sensitization or healthy control sets, consistent with antigen-driven responses. After repeated subsampling, changes were observed in the strength of the expansion versus patch-test correlation and in the threshold at which the correlation became significant. Because every patient had alopecia, a presumed autoimmune disease, the patients' immune response might differ from that of healthy individuals. Patch test score correlated positively with the number of PT1 expanded TCRs, reaching significance at thresholds 8, 16 and 32 but not at 4. The number of TCRs above 1 in 1000 frequency did not change with DPC sensitization; there was no evidence of global repertoire structure alterations.

There are a few counts of this clonotype. Its antigen remains unidentified. Base quality data are lacking; no much larger clone is found one base away. Taken from the germline V gene, the CDR1 and CDR2 loops are SQVTM and ANQGSEA. Measured from the cysteine to the phenylalanine, the CDR3 is 13 residues long. Of all the DNA, just the CDR3 is kept, 39 bases in frame from base 1. V and J are trimmed by 1 base and 7 bases, and the gene matches miss 6 bases of the junction. Library preparation was by RACE. Sequencer: NextSeq 500. During library preparation, unique molecular identifiers were attached to individual cDNA molecules so that TCRs could be counted quantitatively and reproducibly. From each blood RNA sample, both TCR alpha and TCR beta chains were sequenced. In the authors' own workflow: Samples had a median of about 90,000 TCRs, with a range from roughly 20,000 to 690,600. The Decombinator software suite was used to annotate V, J and CDR3 in the TCR reads. For the PS versus PT1 abundance plots, all samples were subsampled to the same number of TCRs (28,000). TCRs were defined as expanded if absent before sensitization and observed at least eight times at the 2-week time point. TCRdb reanalyzed the raw reads on its own, using fastp at Q25 for trimming and MiXCR for clone calling, and kept in-frame beta chains. Rows merge per CDR3 protein into single entries with the most common DNA and genes. The authors' filters were not applied to this entry. Across this sample there are under 200,000 distinct CDR3 sequences, with about 14% seen only once. Jointly, the top ten make up less than 2% of the sample.

The label giving this sample's time point can be read as: patch test 1, 2 weeks after DPC sensitization. The intended sense of this specimen's treatment or condition label: therapeutic diphenylcyclopropenone sensitization with weekly scalp DPC. At every patch-test visit, the blood draw took place before the patch test was put on. To be eligible, patients had to be aged 18 to 70, diagnosed with alopecia and judged suitable for DPC therapy, while pregnant patients were excluded. Total RNA was extracted from unfractionated whole blood collected in Tempus Blood RNA tubes. The sequence derives from a woman in her 30s with alopecia areata. Some clones in this sample may be carry-over from other donors' samples. The specimen was whole blood, collected in connection with sensitization to the hapten diphenylcyclopropenone (DPC). Recombination linked TRBV29-1 to TRBJ1-1, with TRBD1 matching 7 junction bases. The CDR3: CSVEVQGYGEAFF. The sequenced DNA: TGCAGCGTTGAAGTACAGGGGTATGGTGAAGCTTTCTTT.